The TCR beta chain under discussion was sequenced for a study of blood T cells in healthy people across ages. Study-wide results and caveats: Unknown donor CMV status possibly confounded expanded clonotype changes.

The study recruited healthy Caucasian donors from Russia who were aged roughly 6 to 90. A J-beta primer mix and a sample-barcoded 5' primer were used in a second PCR of roughly 6 to 11 cycles. One entry per CDR3 protein results from TCRdb running MiXCR on the 5' RACE reads. The table has fewer than 1,200,000 distinct CDR3 sequences, approximately 25% seen once. Comments on this clonotype: What it recognizes is unknown.

Trimming cost V 0 bases and J 8 bases, with 20 bases left between them. The CDR3 is made up of 16 amino acids. Looked up from germline, CDR1 is DFQATT and CDR2 is SNEGSKA (reference sequence). The sample was also reused in another study, on T cells of mothers and their children.

Sequencing used blood. The clonotype was recovered from a girl under 10 years old in good health. The chain is built from TRBV20-1 and TRBJ2-4; D ambiguous. CDR3 coding DNA: TGCAGTGCTAGAGAGATGGGAAACAGCCCCGTATACATTCAGTACTTC. Translated: CSAREMGNSPVYIQYF.